The 26 T cell receptor beta chains below all came from one sample that was sequenced in a study of PD-1 blockade in classical Hodgkin lymphoma. Brentuximab vedotin exposure varied, and every patient relapsed after autologous stem cell transplantation. Profiling relied on immunoSEQ multiplex PCR, and the TCRdb table lists in-frame clones only, not all of them. Of 20,000 to 30,000 clones listed, around 80% are singletons. Sequenced here: peripheral blood mononuclear cells (PBMCs), sampled before the second cycle of nivolumab. These receptor sequences come from a human donor with classical Hodgkin lymphoma.

The V call is TRBV6-5, the J call TRBJ2-7; the D gene is possibly TRBD1 (6 bases). The V gene lost 6 bases and the J gene lost 3 bases, with 12 bases spanning the gap. The CDR3 consists of 13 residues. Germline CDR1 MNHEY, CDR2 SVGAGI. CDR3 in amino acids: CASSGQSNYEQYF. The CDR3 coding sequence is TGTGCCAGCAGCGGACAGTCTAACTACGAGCAGTACTTC.

On this clone: This specimen includes other DNA sequences encoding the same CDR3. This chain links TRBV9 with TRBJ2-1; D possibly corresponds to TRBD2 (5 bases). Trimming cost V 2 bases and J 4 bases, with 10 bases left between them. The CDR3 sequence is 14 residues long. Germline lookup yields CDR1 SGDLS and CDR2 YYNGEE. The DNA for the CDR3 is TGTGCCAGCAGCGTCGGACTGGATTACAATGAGCAGTTCTTC. It is translated as CASSVGLDYNEQFF.

The chain combines TRBV5-1 with TRBJ1-2, with D maybe TRBD1 (5 bases). Germline-derived CDR1 and CDR2 are SGHRS and YFSETQ. With 3 bases removed from V and 2 bases from J, the gap between germline ends came to 14 bases. This CDR3 contains 15 residues. CDR3 amino acids: CASSSMWGGNYGYTF. CDR3 bases: TGCGCCAGCAGCTCGATGTGGGGGGGAAACTATGGCTACACCTTC. Full variable domain (missing parts from reference TRBV5-1 and TRBJ1-2): KAGVTQTPRYLIKTRGQQVTLSCSPISGHRSVSWYQQTPGQGLQFLFEYFSETQRNKGNFPGRFSGRQFSNSRSEMNVSTLELGDSALYLCASSSMWGGNYGYTFGSGTRLTVV.

The rearrangement links TRBV6-5 to TRBJ1-5; D is perhaps TRBD1 (5 bases). Germline V gives CDR1 MNHEY, CDR2 SVGAGI. The CDR3 contains 13 residues. Deletions cut 7 bases from V and 3 bases from J, with 10 bases between. The CDR3 loop reads CASTGDFNQPQHF. The CDR3 DNA follows: TGTGCCAGCACCGGGGACTTCAATCAGCCCCAGCATTTT.

V usage is TRBV5-4 and J usage is TRBJ1-2; D gene ambiguous. V was trimmed by 0 bases and J by 0 bases, leaving 3 bases between them. The CDR3 extends over 13 amino acids. CDR1 and CDR2 (germline): SGHNT, YYREEE (reference sequence). CDR3 DNA: TGTGCCAGCAGCTTGGTTTCTAACTATGGCTACACCTTC. As protein: CASSLVSNYGYTF.

The chain recombines TRBV7-9 with TRBJ2-1; 9 nucleotides align to TRBD2. Germline V gives CDR1 SEHNR, CDR2 FQNEAQ (reference sequence). V lost 11 bases, J lost 0 bases, and 14 bases stayed unmatched. The CDR3 runs to 17 residues. The CDR3 DNA is TGTGCCCCGGGTCGGCTAGCGGGGAAGGCCTCCTACAATGAGCAGTTCTTC. Its protein is CAPGRLAGKASYNEQFF.

J is TRBJ2-4 and V is TRBV15; D might be TRBD1 (6 bases). The CDR3 totals 15 residues. Germline CDR1 LNHNV, CDR2 YYDKDF (reference sequence). V was shortened by 3 bases and J by 3 bases, with 12 bases between the two germline ends. The CDR3 bases are TGTGCCACCAGCAGGGACCGGGACAACAAAAACATTCAGTACTTC. As protein: CATSRDRDNKNIQYF.

The count of this clone is one. CDR3 sequence: CASSQGGGTQYF. The CDR3 DNA reads as TGCGCCAGCAGCCAAGGGGGGGGTACGCAGTATTTT. The J gene is TRBJ2-3, the V gene TRBV4-1; 7 bases agree with TRBD2. V lost 1 base, J lost 8 bases, and 0 bases stayed unmatched. There are 12 residues in the CDR3. Per germline, CDR1 MGHRA and CDR2 YSYEKL.

The chain combines TRBV2 with TRBJ1-4; D is possibly TRBD1 (6 bases). The CDR3 totals 18 residues. Germline V lookup: CDR1 SNHLY, CDR2 FYNNEI. Trimming took 8 bases from V and 4 from J, leaving 26 bases between them. CDR3 protein: CASSWGQGVVWGNEKLFF. The CDR3 bases are TGTGCCAGCTCCTGGGGGCAGGGAGTAGTGTGGGGTAATGAAAAACTGTTTTTT.

V is TRBV18 and J is TRBJ2-5, with D unclear. This CDR3 is 15 amino acids long. The germline V gene has CDR1 KGHSH and CDR2 LQKENI. V was cut by 3 bases and J by 0 bases, with 11 bases left in between. In DNA form, the CDR3 reads TGTGCCAGCTCACCTCCGGGCGGTTACCAAGAGACCCAGTACTTC. Translating it yields CASSPPGGYQETQYF.

This clone was observed a few times. The gene calls are TRBV19 and TRBJ2-1; TRBD1 or TRBD2 may be the D gene (5 bases each). V lost 3 bases to trimming and J lost 0 bases, with 15 bases between them. From germline, CDR1 is LNHDA and CDR2 SQIVND (reference sequence). CDR3 size: 17 residues. Here the CDR3 reads CASSIRDLRGSYNEQFF. CDR3 bases: TGTGCCAGTAGTATTAGGGACCTTCGGGGCTCCTACAATGAGCAGTTCTTC. The full variable domain, with the rest looked up from reference TRBV19 and TRBJ2-1, is DGGITQSPKYLFRKEGQNVTLSCEQNLNHDAMYWYRQDPGQGLRLIYYSQIVNDFQKGDIAEGYSVSREKKESFPLTVTSAQKNPTAFYLCASSIRDLRGSYNEQFFGPGTRLTVL.

This chain connects TRBV14 to TRBJ2-7, with D tentatively TRBD1 (6 bases). V lost 0 bases and J lost 2, with 8 bases in between. The CDR3 length is 14 residues. The germline V gene has CDR1 SGHDN and CDR2 FVKESK. CDR3 sequence: CASSQDRGTYEQYF. For the CDR3, the DNA is TGTGCCAGCAGCCAAGACAGGGGAACCTACGAGCAGTACTTC.

The chain couples TRBV2 to TRBJ1-5; maybe TRBD1 (5 bases). V was cut by 7 bases and J by 0 bases, with 10 bases left in between. The CDR3 spans 14 residues. Germline values: CDR1 SNHLY, CDR2 FYNNEI. The CDR3: CASTPGYSNQPQHF. Written as DNA, the CDR3 is TGTGCCAGCACCCCAGGGTATAGCAATCAGCCCCAGCATTTT.

This clone was picked up a small number of times. V is TRBV19 and J is TRBJ1-3, with D unclear. Germline CDR1 is LNHDA and CDR2 is SQIVND (reference sequence). The CDR3 loop spans 13 amino acids. V was pared by 5 bases and J by 8 bases, with 13 bases between. The CDR3 DNA reads as TGTGCCAGTAGTGACGGATTTGCCTACACCATATATTTT. It translates to CASSDGFAYTIYF. The entire variable domain, with the rest obtained from reference TRBV19 and TRBJ1-3, is as follows: DGGITQSPKYLFRKEGQNVTLSCEQNLNHDAMYWYRQDPGQGLRLIYYSQIVNDFQKGDIAEGYSVSREKKESFPLTVTSAQKNPTAFYLCASSDGFAYTIYFGEGSWLTVV.

The chain has TRBV6-5 and TRBJ2-1; D possibly corresponds to TRBD2 (5 bases). Germline V CDR1 and CDR2: MNHEY, SVGAGI. The CDR3 is 15 amino acids. V gave up 0 bases and J gave up 4 bases, with 10 bases separating them. CDR3 region: CASSYSLASYNEQFF. The CDR3 nucleotides are TGTGCCAGCAGTTACTCGCTAGCATCATACAATGAGCAGTTCTTC.

The V gene is TRBV27, the J gene TRBJ1-4; D remains ambiguous. V lost 1 base and J 0 bases, leaving 12 bases between the germline ends. The CDR3 runs to 17 residues. Germline-derived CDR1 and CDR2 are MNHEY and SMNVEV (reference sequence). The DNA of the CDR3 is TGTGCCAGCAGTTTATTCGGGAGACCAGCAACTAATGAAAAACTGTTTTTT. Protein: CASSLFGRPATNEKLFF. The complete variable domain, with remaining parts taken from reference TRBV27 and TRBJ1-4, reads EAQVTQNPRYLITVTGKKLTVTCSQNMNHEYMSWYRQDPGLGLRQIYYSMNVEVTDKGDVPEGYKVSRKEKRNFPLILESPSPNQTSLYFCASSLFGRPATNEKLFFGSGTQLSVL.

This clone was picked up a small number of times. The rearrangement uses TRBV2 and TRBJ2-1, with 12 bases lining up with TRBD1. The CDR3 loop spans 15 amino acids. V dropped 3 bases and J dropped 8; count of bases not matched to a gene: 5. From germline, CDR1 is SNHLY and CDR2 FYNNEI. The CDR3 region is CASSEQGQGADEQFF. The CDR3 region has the DNA TGTGCCAGCAGTGAGCAGGGACAGGGGGCGGATGAGCAGTTCTTC.

The chain joins TRBV6-1 to TRBJ2-2, with D possibly matching TRBD2 (6 bases). V lost 5 bases and J lost 4, with 11 bases in between. Germline V lookup: CDR1 MNHNS, CDR2 SASEGT. CDR3 length equals 14 residues. The CDR3 DNA sequence: TGTGCCAGCAGTCGAGGGAGGATCACCGGGGAGCTGTTTTTT. Protein product: CASSRGRITGELFF.

This chain joins TRBV28 and TRBJ1-5; 8 bases are a match to TRBD1. This CDR3 has 15 residues. Germline CDR1 MDHEN, CDR2 SYDVKM. Unmatched junction bases numbered 14, after V lost 6 bases and J lost 10 bases. The CDR3 is CASRNGGQAISPQHF. CDR3 bases: TGTGCCAGCAGGAATGGGGGACAGGCAATCAGCCCCCAGCATTTT. Filled out from reference TRBV28 and TRBJ1-5, the complete variable domain reads DVKVTQSSRYLVKRTGEKVFLECVQDMDHENMFWYRQDPGLGLRLIYFSYDVKMKEKGDIPEGYSVSREKKERFSLILESASTNQTSMYLCASRNGGQAISPQHFGDGTRLSIL.

The V gene is TRBV7-9, the J gene TRBJ2-1; TRBD2 aligns across 13 bases. Per the germline V gene, CDR1 is SEHNR and CDR2 is FQNEAQ (reference sequence). V was clipped by 5 bases and J by 8 bases; unmatched bases: 15. The CDR3 sequence is 18 residues long. The chain's CDR3 is CASSPPSATSGRADEQFF. The CDR3, as DNA: TGTGCCAGCAGCCCACCTAGCGCCACTAGCGGGAGGGCCGATGAGCAGTTCTTC.

The J gene is TRBJ2-2, the V gene TRBV10-1; D unresolved. The germline V and J ends were trimmed by 6 bases and 5 bases, with 13 bases remaining between them. Germline lookup yields CDR1 WNHNN and CDR2 SYGVQD (reference sequence). The CDR3 is made up of 14 amino acids. CDR3 coding DNA: TGCGCCAGCAGCCCCCAGCCAGGAACCGGGGAGCTGTTTTTT. It yields the protein CASSPQPGTGELFF.

The chain is built from TRBV5-1 and TRBJ2-1; D is perhaps TRBD1 (6 bases). The germline CDR1 and CDR2 sequences are SGHRS and YFSETQ. Trimming removed 2 bases at V and 3 bases at J, with 12 bases between. The CDR3 totals 15 residues. The DNA for the CDR3 is TGCGCCAGCAGCTTTGCCGGACAGTTCTACAATGAGCAGTTCTTC. The encoded protein is CASSFAGQFYNEQFF.

This chain links TRBV30 with TRBJ1-5; D may be TRBD1 (5 bases). Germline V lookup: CDR1 GTSNPN, CDR2 SVGIG (reference sequence). The germline V and J ends were trimmed by 0 bases and 2 bases, with 5 bases remaining between them. CDR3 length: 13 residues. This CDR3 is CAWSVRGNQPQHF. CDR3 DNA sequence: TGTGCCTGGAGTGTCAGGGGCAATCAGCCCCAGCATTTT. Full variable domain (missing parts from reference TRBV30 and TRBJ1-5): SQTIHQWPATLVQPVGSPLSLECTVEGTSNPNLYWYRQAAGRGLQLLFYSVGIGQISSEVPQNLSASRPQDRQFILSSKKLLLSDSGFYLCAWSVRGNQPQHFGDGTRLSIL.

The chain links TRBV27 to TRBJ2-5; possibly TRBD1 for D (6 bases). The CDR3 is made up of 17 amino acids. The V gene lost 6 bases and the J gene lost 4 bases, with 24 bases spanning the gap. The germline V gene has CDR1 MNHEY and CDR2 SMNVEV (reference sequence). The DNA of the CDR3 is TGTGCCAGCAGGACAAGGCTTCAGGGTCGAGGGGGAGAGACCCAGTACTTC. Protein: CASRTRLQGRGGETQYF.

The V and J genes are TRBV7-9 and TRBJ1-4, with 7 nucleotides matching TRBD1. The CDR3 contains 14 residues. Losses at the gene ends were 6 bases for V and 8 bases for J; bases not matched to a gene: 9. The germline CDR1 and CDR2 sequences are SEHNR and FQNEAQ (reference sequence). This CDR3 reads CASSRQGVEEKLFF. The CDR3 coding sequence is TGTGCCAGCAGTCGGCAGGGGGTCGAAGAAAAACTGTTTTTT.

The V and J genes are TRBV7-9 and TRBJ1-2, with TRBD1 matching over 7 bases. Losses at the gene ends were 4 bases for V and 4 bases for J; bases not matched to a gene: 9. Per the germline V gene, CDR1 is SEHNR and CDR2 is FQNEAQ (reference sequence). CDR3 length: 15 residues. CDR3 DNA sequence: TGTGCCAGCAGCTCAACCCGCCGGGACAGCTATGGCTACACCTTC. Its translation: CASSSTRRDSYGYTF.